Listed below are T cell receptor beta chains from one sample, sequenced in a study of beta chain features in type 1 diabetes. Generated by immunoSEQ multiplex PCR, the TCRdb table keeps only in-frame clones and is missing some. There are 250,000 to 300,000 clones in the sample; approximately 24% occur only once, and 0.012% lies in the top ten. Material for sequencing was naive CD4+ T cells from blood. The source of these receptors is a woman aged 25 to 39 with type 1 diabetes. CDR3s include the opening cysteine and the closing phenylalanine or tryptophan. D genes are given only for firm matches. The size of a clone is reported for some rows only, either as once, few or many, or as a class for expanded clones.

cdr3_aa: CASRSGGADSYEQYF; cdr3_nt: TGTGCCAGCAGGTCCGGGGGAGCCGACTCCTACGAGCAGTACTTC; d_call: NA; j_call: TRBJ2-7; clone_size: NA; v_call: TRBV2
cdr3_aa: CASSYGQSNTEAFF; cdr3_nt: TGTGCCAGCAGTTACGGACAGTCAAACACTGAAGCTTTCTTT; d_call: NA; j_call: TRBJ1-1; clone_size: NA; v_call: TRBV6-6
cdr3_aa: CASSLGQSTDTQYF; cdr3_nt: TGTGCCAGCAGTTTAGGGCAGAGCACAGATACGCAGTATTTT; d_call: NA; j_call: TRBJ2-3; clone_size: NA; v_call: TRBV28
cdr3_aa: CAWSVLYSNQPQHF; cdr3_nt: TGTGCCTGGAGTGTCCTCTATAGCAATCAGCCCCAGCATTTT; d_call: NA; j_call: TRBJ1-5; clone_size: NA; v_call: TRBV30
cdr3_aa: CASSPDPTGLQFF; cdr3_nt: TGTGCCAGCAGCCCTGATCCAACTGGACTACAGTTCTTC; d_call: NA; j_call: TRBJ2-1; clone_size: few; v_call: TRBV7-3
cdr3_aa: CASGLTGTSLFF; cdr3_nt: TGTGCTAGTGGCTTGACGGGGACTAGCCTGTTCTTC; d_call: TRBD2; j_call: TRBJ2-1; clone_size: NA; v_call: TRBV12-5
cdr3_aa: CASSLGGGYTF; cdr3_nt: TGTGCCAGCAGTTTGGGAGGTGGCTACACCTTC; d_call: NA; j_call: TRBJ1-2; clone_size: NA; v_call: TRBV28
cdr3_aa: CAWRLGQAPGYTF; cdr3_nt: TGTGCCTGGAGATTGGGACAGGCGCCTGGCTACACCTTC; d_call: TRBD1; j_call: TRBJ1-2; clone_size: few; v_call: TRBV30
cdr3_aa: CASRPLAGGYGETQYF; cdr3_nt: TGTGCCAGCAGGCCTCTAGCGGGAGGGTATGGAGAGACCCAGTACTTC; d_call: TRBD2; j_call: TRBJ2-5; clone_size: NA; v_call: TRBV2
cdr3_aa: CASSRGETQYF; cdr3_nt: TGTGCCAGCAGTAGAGGAGAGACCCAGTACTTC; d_call: NA; j_call: TRBJ2-5; clone_size: NA; v_call: TRBV2
cdr3_aa: CSVEERNRGTEAFF; cdr3_nt: TGCAGCGTTGAAGAAAGGAACAGGGGCACTGAAGCTTTCTTT; d_call: TRBD1; j_call: TRBJ1-1; clone_size: few; v_call: TRBV29-1
cdr3_aa: CAWTGSPGELFF; cdr3_nt: TGTGCCTGGACGGGGAGCCCCGGGGAGCTGTTTTTT; d_call: NA; j_call: TRBJ2-2; clone_size: NA; v_call: TRBV30
cdr3_aa: CASSKQNRDTQYF; cdr3_nt: TGTGCCAGTAGTAAACAGAACAGAGATACGCAGTATTTT; d_call: NA; j_call: TRBJ2-3; clone_size: once; v_call: TRBV19
cdr3_aa: CASSQGRLETQYF; cdr3_nt: TGCGCCAGCAGCCAAGGCAGGTTGGAGACCCAGTACTTC; d_call: NA; j_call: TRBJ2-5; clone_size: NA; v_call: TRBV4-1
cdr3_aa: CASSVPGRGTQYF; cdr3_nt: TGTGCCAGCAGCGTACCAGGGAGGGGGACCCAGTACTTC; d_call: TRBD2; j_call: TRBJ2-5; clone_size: few; v_call: TRBV5-4
cdr3_aa: CASSTRTSAQETQYF; cdr3_nt: TGTGCCAGCAGCACACGGACTAGCGCCCAAGAGACCCAGTACTTC; d_call: TRBD2; j_call: TRBJ2-5; clone_size: NA; v_call: TRBV9
cdr3_aa: CASSLVSGGSTDTQYF; cdr3_nt: TGTGCCAGCAGCTTAGTCAGCGGCGGGAGCACAGATACGCAGTATTTT; d_call: NA; j_call: TRBJ2-3; clone_size: NA; v_call: TRBV11-3
cdr3_aa: CASSDGDRDYEQYF; cdr3_nt: TGTGCCAGCAGTGACGGCGACAGGGACTACGAGCAGTACTTC; d_call: TRBD1; j_call: TRBJ2-7; clone_size: NA; v_call: TRBV25-1
cdr3_aa: CASSLANSYQPQHF; cdr3_nt: TGTGCCAGCAGCTTAGCTAACAGTTACCAGCCCCAGCATTTT; d_call: NA; j_call: TRBJ1-5; clone_size: NA; v_call: TRBV7-2
cdr3_aa: CASSSGGEAFF; cdr3_nt: TGTGCCAGCAGCTCCGGTGGTGAAGCTTTCTTT; d_call: NA; j_call: TRBJ1-1; clone_size: NA; v_call: TRBV6-1
cdr3_aa: CASSLAWGGDEQYF; cdr3_nt: TGCGCCAGCAGCTTGGCCTGGGGAGGGGACGAGCAGTACTTC; d_call: TRBD2; j_call: TRBJ2-7; clone_size: NA; v_call: TRBV5-1
cdr3_aa: CASSLGPPYEQYF; cdr3_nt: TGTGCCAGTAGTTTGGGGCCTCCCTACGAGCAGTACTTC; d_call: NA; j_call: TRBJ2-7; clone_size: few; v_call: TRBV19
cdr3_aa: CASTRDRTHQPQHF; cdr3_nt: TGTGCCAGCACCCGGGACAGAACCCATCAGCCCCAGCATTTT; d_call: NA; j_call: TRBJ1-5; clone_size: few; v_call: TRBV21-1
cdr3_aa: CASIGGNELYGYTF; cdr3_nt: TGTGCCAGCATAGGAGGGAATGAACTCTATGGCTACACCTTC; d_call: NA; j_call: TRBJ1-2; clone_size: NA; v_call: TRBV6-1
cdr3_aa: CASSLGVGRAGETQYF; cdr3_nt: TGCGCCAGCAGCTTGGGTGTCGGGAGGGCCGGGGAGACCCAGTACTTC; d_call: TRBD2; j_call: TRBJ2-5; clone_size: few; v_call: TRBV5-1
cdr3_aa: CASNLAGGGDTQYF; cdr3_nt: TGTGCCAGCAACTTAGCGGGAGGGGGAGATACGCAGTATTTT; d_call: TRBD2; j_call: TRBJ2-3; clone_size: few; v_call: TRBV2
cdr3_aa: CASSQDLASGRTQYF; cdr3_nt: TGTGCCAGCAGCCAAGACTTAGCTAGCGGGAGAACGCAGTATTTT; d_call: TRBD2; j_call: TRBJ2-3; clone_size: few; v_call: TRBV4-2
cdr3_aa: CAWTGQGLFQPQHF; cdr3_nt: TGTGCCTGGACCGGACAGGGTCTGTTTCAGCCCCAGCATTTT; d_call: TRBD1; j_call: TRBJ1-5; clone_size: NA; v_call: TRBV30
cdr3_aa: CASSRGVAGSYNEQFF; cdr3_nt: TGTGCCAGCAGCCGCGGGGTAGCGGGGTCCTACAATGAGCAGTTCTTC; d_call: TRBD2; j_call: TRBJ2-1; clone_size: NA; v_call: TRBV9
cdr3_aa: CASAGTGGTSTDTQYF; cdr3_nt: TGTGCCAGTGCCGGGACAGGGGGTACTAGCACAGATACGCAGTATTTT; d_call: TRBD1; j_call: TRBJ2-3; clone_size: NA; v_call: TRBV19
cdr3_aa: CASSQDRDRVGTF; cdr3_nt: TGTGCCAGCAGCCAAGACCGGGACAGGGTAGGCACCTTC; d_call: TRBD1; j_call: TRBJ1-2; clone_size: few; v_call: TRBV4-2
cdr3_aa: CASSPVDREHYEQYF; cdr3_nt: TGTGCCAGCAGCCCTGTTGACAGGGAGCACTACGAGCAGTACTTC; d_call: TRBD1; j_call: TRBJ2-7; clone_size: NA; v_call: TRBV5-6
cdr3_aa: CASSTLPPGDAYNEQFF; cdr3_nt: TGTGCCAGCAGCACTCTACCCCCGGGGGACGCCTACAATGAGCAGTTCTTC; d_call: NA; j_call: TRBJ2-1; clone_size: NA; v_call: TRBV7-8
cdr3_aa: CASSLVGGATSNQPQHF; cdr3_nt: TGTGCCAGCAGCTTAGTAGGGGGGGCGACTAGCAATCAGCCCCAGCATTTT; d_call: NA; j_call: TRBJ1-5; clone_size: NA; v_call: TRBV7-9
cdr3_aa: CASSPPRARATYNEQFF; cdr3_nt: TGTGCCAGCAGCCCACCTCGGGCGCGGGCGACCTACAATGAGCAGTTCTTC; d_call: NA; j_call: TRBJ2-1; clone_size: NA; v_call: TRBV5-6
cdr3_aa: CASSPLAGGPSGNEQFF; cdr3_nt: TGTGCCAGCTCACCACTAGCGGGAGGGCCCTCAGGCAATGAGCAGTTCTTC; d_call: TRBD2; j_call: TRBJ2-1; clone_size: NA; v_call: TRBV18
cdr3_aa: CSVGGRSTDTQYF; cdr3_nt: TGCAGCGTTGGCGGGAGGAGTACAGATACGCAGTATTTT; d_call: TRBD2; j_call: TRBJ2-3; clone_size: NA; v_call: TRBV29-1
cdr3_aa: CASSLEGIAGGHNEQFF; cdr3_nt: TGTGCCAGCAGCTTAGAGGGAATAGCGGGAGGTCACAATGAGCAGTTCTTC; d_call: TRBD2; j_call: TRBJ2-1; clone_size: NA; v_call: TRBV7-9
cdr3_aa: CASSPIPLAGVLNEQFF; cdr3_nt: TGCGCCAGCAGCCCGATACCTCTAGCGGGGGTCCTCAATGAGCAGTTCTTC; d_call: TRBD2; j_call: TRBJ2-1; clone_size: NA; v_call: TRBV4-1
cdr3_aa: CSASYLYGYTF; cdr3_nt: TGCAGTGCTAGCTACCTCTATGGCTACACCTTC; d_call: NA; j_call: TRBJ1-2; clone_size: NA; v_call: TRBV20-1
cdr3_aa: CSVSGRVDEQYF; cdr3_nt: TGCAGCGTTAGCGGGAGGGTTGACGAGCAGTACTTC; d_call: TRBD2; j_call: TRBJ2-7; clone_size: few; v_call: TRBV29-1
cdr3_aa: CASSRASGETQYF; cdr3_nt: TGTGCCAGCAGCCGGGCTAGCGGAGAGACCCAGTACTTC; d_call: TRBD2; j_call: TRBJ2-5; clone_size: NA; v_call: TRBV14
cdr3_aa: CASSGLAGVIYNEQFF; cdr3_nt: TGCGCCAGCAGCGGACTAGCGGGAGTTATCTACAATGAGCAGTTCTTC; d_call: TRBD2; j_call: TRBJ2-1; clone_size: few; v_call: TRBV4-1
cdr3_aa: CASREGVNEAFF; cdr3_nt: TGCGCCAGCAGGGAAGGGGTTAATGAAGCTTTCTTT; d_call: NA; j_call: TRBJ1-1; clone_size: NA; v_call: TRBV5-1
cdr3_aa: CASSPLGQNSNQPQHF; cdr3_nt: TGTGCCAGCTCACCACTGGGGCAGAATAGCAATCAGCCCCAGCATTTT; d_call: NA; j_call: TRBJ1-5; clone_size: NA; v_call: TRBV18
cdr3_aa: CASSTPGAGGNFYEQYF; cdr3_nt: TGTGCCAGCAGCACCCCCGGCGCGGGAGGCAATTTCTACGAGCAGTACTTC; d_call: TRBD2; j_call: TRBJ2-7; clone_size: NA; v_call: TRBV9
cdr3_aa: CASSTSGTEAFF; cdr3_nt: TGTGCCAGCAGCACTTCCGGGACTGAAGCTTTCTTT; d_call: NA; j_call: TRBJ1-1; clone_size: few; v_call: TRBV7-9
cdr3_aa: CAWGTYGYTF; cdr3_nt: TGTGCCTGGGGCACCTATGGCTACACCTTC; d_call: NA; j_call: TRBJ1-2; clone_size: NA; v_call: TRBV30
cdr3_aa: CASSQVVRSGRSSGEQYF; cdr3_nt: TGCGCCAGCAGCCAAGTAGTACGAAGCGGGAGATCGTCGGGCGAGCAGTACTTC; d_call: TRBD2; j_call: TRBJ2-7; clone_size: NA; v_call: TRBV4-1
cdr3_aa: CASTRLSDEQFF; cdr3_nt: TGTGCCAGCACCCGACTTTCCGATGAGCAGTTCTTC; d_call: NA; j_call: TRBJ2-1; clone_size: NA; v_call: TRBV28
cdr3_aa: CASSYGQGASDTQYF; cdr3_nt: TGTGCCAGCAGTTACGGACAGGGCGCTTCAGATACGCAGTATTTT; d_call: TRBD1; j_call: TRBJ2-3; clone_size: few; v_call: TRBV6-6
cdr3_aa: CAWSVQGKQFF; cdr3_nt: TGTGCCTGGAGTGTACAGGGAAAGCAGTTCTTC; d_call: NA; j_call: TRBJ2-1; clone_size: NA; v_call: TRBV30
cdr3_aa: CASSQEEGEREEF; cdr3_nt: TGTGCCAGCAGCCAAGAGGAAGGGGAGCGGGAGGAGTTC; d_call: TRBD2; j_call: TRBJ2-7; clone_size: once; v_call: TRBV4-2
cdr3_aa: CASSTDYAQDTQYF; cdr3_nt: TGTGCCAGCAGCACCGACTACGCTCAAGATACGCAGTATTTT; d_call: NA; j_call: TRBJ2-3; clone_size: few; v_call: TRBV9
cdr3_aa: CASSLVASGRGEQFF; cdr3_nt: TGTGCCAGCAGCTTAGTGGCTAGCGGGAGAGGCGAGCAGTTCTTC; d_call: TRBD2; j_call: TRBJ2-1; clone_size: NA; v_call: TRBV7-2
cdr3_aa: CASSTWTDNEQFF; cdr3_nt: TGTGCCAGTAGTACATGGACAGACAATGAGCAGTTCTTC; d_call: NA; j_call: TRBJ2-1; clone_size: few; v_call: TRBV19
cdr3_aa: CASSQGDRGGYTF; cdr3_nt: TGTGCCAGCAGCCAAGGGGACAGGGGTGGCTACACCTTC; d_call: TRBD1; j_call: TRBJ1-2; clone_size: NA; v_call: TRBV4-2
cdr3_aa: CASSQRYVGGAKNIQYF; cdr3_nt: TGTGCCAGCAGTCAACGATATGTGGGGGGAGCCAAAAACATTCAGTACTTC; d_call: NA; j_call: TRBJ2-4; clone_size: few; v_call: TRBV28
cdr3_aa: CASSGGRGEPQHF; cdr3_nt: TGTGCCAGCAGTGGTGGCAGGGGTGAGCCCCAGCATTTT; d_call: NA; j_call: TRBJ1-5; clone_size: NA; v_call: TRBV27